The rows below give T cell receptor beta chains drawn from one sample of a study of blood T cell repertoires in COVID-19. Method: immunoSEQ multiplex PCR; TCRdb's copy keeps in-frame clones and lacks some. The sample has roughly 350,000 clones; around 85% are singletons. Sample: peripheral blood. Source of these receptors: a woman between 18 and 29 years old with acute or convalescent COVID-19. Each CDR3 is given with its conserved first and last residue. The D gene is left open where the match is weak. Not all rows give a size; the values are once, few, many and, for expanded clones, a class.

CDR3 protein,CDR3 DNA,D gene,V gene,clone size,J gene
CASRGTDLNQPQHF,TGTGCCAGCAGAGGGACAGATCTAAATCAGCCCCAGCATTTT,TRBD1,TRBV2,-,TRBJ1-5
CASSPPGGTQYF,TGTGCCAGCAGCCCGCCTGGAGGTACGCAGTATTTT,-,TRBV3-1/TRBV3-2,-,TRBJ2-3
CASSPSSGGIYEQYF,TGTGCCAGCTCACCATCTAGCGGGGGGATCTACGAGCAGTACTTC,TRBD2,TRBV18,few,TRBJ2-7
CASSFEGAEQFF,TGTGCCAGCAGTTTCGAGGGAGCCGAGCAGTTCTTC,-,TRBV27,-,TRBJ2-1
CASSPPDRVNEKLFF,TGTGCCAGCTCACCACCCGACAGGGTTAATGAAAAACTGTTTTTT,TRBD1,TRBV18,-,TRBJ1-4
CASSPEQGVTEAFF,TGCGCCAGCAGCCCGGAACAGGGGGTCACTGAAGCTTTCTTT,TRBD1,TRBV5-1,once,TRBJ1-1
CASSSHDSSTETQYF,TGCGCCAGCAGTTCTCACGACTCTTCGACAGAGACCCAGTACTTC,-,TRBV5-1,-,TRBJ2-5
CATSAQGAGKETQYF,TGTGCCACCAGTGCGCAGGGGGCGGGGAAGGAGACCCAGTACTTC,TRBD1,TRBV24-1,-,TRBJ2-5
CASSLGGGPRWDMVTNEQFF,TGTGCCAGCAGCTTAGGCGGGGGCCCGAGGTGGGACATGGTGACAAATGAGCAGTTCTTC,-,TRBV7-7,once,TRBJ2-1
CASTLTGVDTQYF,TGTGCCAGCACTCTTACAGGGGTCGATACGCAGTATTTT,TRBD1,TRBV2,-,TRBJ2-3
CASSLTGGNTEAFF,TGCGCCAGCAGCTTGACAGGGGGCAACACTGAAGCTTTCTTT,TRBD1,TRBV4-1,-,TRBJ1-1
CASSVRGKGQPQHF,TGTGCCAGCAGCGTAAGGGGTAAAGGTCAGCCCCAGCATTTT,-,TRBV13,-,TRBJ1-5
CASRMTVAGWGEAFF,TGCGCCAGCAGAATGACGGTGGCAGGGTGGGGTGAAGCTTTCTTT,-,TRBV5-1,-,TRBJ1-1
CASSFSFTGVYNEQFF,TGTGCCAGCAGCTTCTCTTTCACGGGGGTCTACAATGAGCAGTTCTTC,-,TRBV5-5,-,TRBJ2-1
CASSGRVQETQYF,TGTGCCAGCAGTGGCAGGGTCCAAGAGACCCAGTACTTC,-,TRBV2,-,TRBJ2-5
CASFDRGNEKLFF,TGTGCCAGTTTCGACAGGGGTAATGAAAAACTGTTTTTT,TRBD1,TRBV19,-,TRBJ1-4
CASSGLAGGSSYEQYF,TGCGCCAGCAGTGGACTAGCGGGGGGAAGCTCCTACGAGCAGTACTTC,TRBD2,TRBV10-2,-,TRBJ2-7
CASSRGSTAPEAFF,TGTGCCAGCAGCCGAGGGTCCACGGCGCCTGAAGCTTTCTTT,-,TRBV5-6,-,TRBJ1-1
CASSPGVSRDTQYF,TGTGCCAGCAGTCCGGGTGTTAGCCGGGATACGCAGTATTTT,-,TRBV2,-,TRBJ2-3
CASSRRTGPDTQYF,TGTGCCAGTAGTCGCCGGACAGGGCCGGATACGCAGTATTTT,TRBD1,TRBV19,-,TRBJ2-3
CASSEAGGWSYEQYF,TGTGCCAGCAGTGAAGCGGGAGGGTGGTCCTACGAGCAGTACTTC,TRBD2,TRBV6-1,-,TRBJ2-7
CASQSGQGFPGSGSQPQHF,TGTGCCAGTCAATCCGGACAGGGGTTTCCAGGTTCCGGAAGTCAGCCCCAGCATTTT,TRBD1,TRBV28,-,TRBJ1-5
CASSVGGGDYQPQHF,TGTGCCAGCAGCGTAGGAGGGGGCGATTATCAGCCCCAGCATTTT,TRBD1,TRBV9,-,TRBJ1-5
CASSREEVSYTF,TGCGCCAGCAGCCGGGAGGAAGTGAGCTACACCTTC,-,TRBV10-2,-,TRBJ1-2
CASSIGFSLYGYTF,TGTGCCAGTAGTATTGGCTTTAGCCTCTATGGCTACACCTTC,-,TRBV19,-,TRBJ1-2
CASSDRYNTEAFF,TGTGCCAGCAGCGACAGGTATAACACTGAAGCTTTCTTT,-,TRBV6-6,-,TRBJ1-1
CASIRDGQGGNQPQHF,TGTGCCAGCATCCGAGATGGACAGGGCGGCAATCAGCCCCAGCATTTT,TRBD1,TRBV27,-,TRBJ1-5
CASSDSRLAGLAKNIQYF,TGTGCCAGCAGTGACTCGAGGTTGGCGGGACTGGCCAAAAACATTCAGTACTTC,-,TRBV6-4,-,TRBJ2-4
CASSFRTASYEQYF,TGCGCCAGCAGCTTCAGGACAGCCTCCTACGAGCAGTACTTC,-,TRBV5-1,-,TRBJ2-7
CASSRIDRGYEQYF,TGTGCCAGCAGTCGAATTGACAGGGGGTACGAGCAGTACTTC,TRBD1,TRBV27,-,TRBJ2-7
CASIPGDREDRSQPQHF,TGTGCCAGCATTCCGGGGGACAGGGAGGATAGGAGTCAGCCCCAGCATTTT,TRBD1,TRBV19,once,TRBJ1-5
CASSPSGAGGANVLTF,TGTGCCAGCAGCCCTAGCGGGGCGGGGGGGGCCAACGTCCTGACTTTC,TRBD2,TRBV6-4,-,TRBJ2-6
CASSTGYEQYF,TGCGCCAGCAGTACCGGGTACGAGCAGTACTTC,-,TRBV10-1,-,TRBJ2-7
CASSGTGTGGQPQHF,TGTGCCAGCAGCGGGACCGGGACAGGGGGCCAGCCCCAGCATTTT,TRBD1,TRBV28,-,TRBJ1-5
CASRYEREGNEQFF,TGTGCCAGCAGGTACGAGCGGGAGGGCAATGAGCAGTTCTTC,TRBD2,TRBV5-4,-,TRBJ2-1
CASSLTSGGIQKETQYF,TGTGCCAGCAGCTTGACGAGCGGGGGGATACAAAAAGAGACCCAGTACTTC,TRBD2,TRBV5-4,-,TRBJ2-5